This T cell receptor (beta chain) was found in a study of immune evolution from preneoplasia to lung adenocarcinoma listed by TCRdb under 2021. Background on the whole study: HLA loss of heterozygosity was seen in about 7%, 15% and 30% of AIS, MIA and ADC lesions, and in no AAH lesions. The study reported that 100 to 120 samples were used for TCR sequencing. The overall cohort comprised 45 to 55 patients with pulmonary nodules who underwent surgical resection. The sample size was set by how many specimens were available, not by a prior power calculation. The study combined immune gene expression, TCR sequencing and multiplex immunofluorescence to profile immune contexture across lung adenocarcinoma precursors and invasive adenocarcinoma. Whole exome sequencing and methylation data from the same cohort of nodules were integrated with the immune data. Resected precursor lesions (AAH, AIS, MIA) and invasive adenocarcinomas were compared against paired morphologically normal lung tissue. A total of over 50 patients contributed TCR sequencing data. Class I HLA alleles were inferred from exome data with POLYSOLVER, and allele-specific HLA loss was detected with LOHHLA. Study-level results and caveats: KRAS-mutant nodules showed the highest T cell clonality compared with EGFR-mutant or double wild-type lesions. Normal lung had the highest top T cell clone frequencies, and these frequencies appeared to fall progressively from AAH through AIS, MIA and invasive adenocarcinoma. The findings were based on association rather than direct causation, and larger cohorts with long-term follow-up and longitudinal biopsies were deemed needed. Because all patients came from Japan and China, whether the findings apply to Western populations was uncertain. Clonality was highest in normal lung, while later-stage lesions appeared to show lower clonality but higher T cell density and diversity.

Resection was performed on patients in Japan or China between the mid-2010s and the late 2010s. Two lung cancer pathologists independently confirmed the histologic diagnosis of each case on H&E slides. Premalignant or tumor cells were enriched for nucleic acid extraction by macro-dissection performed after pathologic assessment. DNA was isolated from FFPE tissue using the AllPrep DNA/RNA FFPE Kit. TCR beta CDR3 regions were sequenced from DNA using the immunoSEQ hsTCRbeta Kit. In the paper's pipeline: The ImmunoSEQ Analyzer was used to analyse the TCR sequencing data. T cell clonality was defined as 1 minus Pielou's evenness computed on productive rearrangements. The inverse Simpson index, applied to productive templates, was used to measure T cell diversity. T cell density was defined as TCR beta template counts normalized to usable DNA, with usable DNA estimated by amplification and sequencing of housekeeping genes. Two-sided Kruskal-Wallis tests were used to compare TCR metrics across histologic stages. The immuneACCESS repertoire file appears here via TCRdb, limited to in-frame rearrangements. These files lack a portion of the clones; in checked studies, under half of the deficit traces to unresolved V genes, and the cause of the others is not known. For V, J and clone size, that table is used; D and trimming come from the DNA. Here the sample has about 40,000 clones; under 85% occur a single time. Of the sample, approximately 6.2% is held by the ten largest clones.

Comment on this clone: What antigen it recognizes has not been identified. No much larger clone exists at a distance of one base, and base qualities are not known.

This clonotype was obtained from a person between 55 and 69 years old with lung adenocarcinoma. Sequencing was performed on FFPE invasive lung adenocarcinoma tissue. The cell subset or site tag for this specimen amounts to: frankly invasive lung adenocarcinoma (ADC).

The DNA sequence is as follows: TGTGCCAGCAGCCCAAGCACTAGCGGGAGAGGTGAGCAGTTCTTC. This encodes CASSPSTSGRGEQFF. This receptor chain uses TRBV11-1 and TRBJ2-1; a stretch of 11 junction bases matches TRBD2. The germline V gene (reference sequence) provides CDR1 SGHAT and CDR2 FQDESV. After removal of 5 bases from V and 9 bases from J, the junction retains 9 bases not matched to a gene. The CDR3 holds 15 amino acids from the cysteine to the phenylalanine. Kept here is only the CDR3 DNA, which spans 45 bases and is read in frame from base 1.